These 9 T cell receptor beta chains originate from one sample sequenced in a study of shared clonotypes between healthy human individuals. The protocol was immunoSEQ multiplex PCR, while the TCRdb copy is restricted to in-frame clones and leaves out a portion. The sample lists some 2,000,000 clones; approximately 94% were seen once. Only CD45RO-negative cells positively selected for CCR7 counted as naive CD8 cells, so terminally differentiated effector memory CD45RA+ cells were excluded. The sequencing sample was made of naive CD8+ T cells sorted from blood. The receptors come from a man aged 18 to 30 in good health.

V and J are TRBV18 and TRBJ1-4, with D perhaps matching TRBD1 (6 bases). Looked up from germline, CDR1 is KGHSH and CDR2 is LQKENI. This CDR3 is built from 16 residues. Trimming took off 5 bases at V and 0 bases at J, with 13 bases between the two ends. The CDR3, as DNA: TGTGCCAGCTCAAGCGGGGGACACCCAACTAATGAAAAACTGTTTTTT. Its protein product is CASSSGGHPTNEKLFF.

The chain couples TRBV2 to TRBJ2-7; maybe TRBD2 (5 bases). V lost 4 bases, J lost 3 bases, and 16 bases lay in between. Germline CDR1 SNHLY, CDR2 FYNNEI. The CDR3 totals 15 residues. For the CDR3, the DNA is TGTGCCAGCAGTGTATCATTTTCGGGGATCTACGAGCAGTACTTC. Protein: CASSVSFSGIYEQYF.

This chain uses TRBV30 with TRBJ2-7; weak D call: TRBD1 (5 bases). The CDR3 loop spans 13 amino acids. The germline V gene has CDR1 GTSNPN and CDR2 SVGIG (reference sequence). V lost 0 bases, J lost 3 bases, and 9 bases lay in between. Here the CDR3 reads CAWSVVRGYEQYF. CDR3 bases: TGTGCCTGGAGTGTTGTTAGGGGCTACGAGCAGTACTTC.

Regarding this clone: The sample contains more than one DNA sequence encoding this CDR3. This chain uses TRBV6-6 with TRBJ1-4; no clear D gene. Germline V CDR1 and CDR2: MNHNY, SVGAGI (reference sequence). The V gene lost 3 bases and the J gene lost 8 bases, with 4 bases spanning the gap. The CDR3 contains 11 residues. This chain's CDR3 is CASSYNEKLFF. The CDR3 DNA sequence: TGTGCCAGCAGTTATAACGAAAAACTGTTTTTT.

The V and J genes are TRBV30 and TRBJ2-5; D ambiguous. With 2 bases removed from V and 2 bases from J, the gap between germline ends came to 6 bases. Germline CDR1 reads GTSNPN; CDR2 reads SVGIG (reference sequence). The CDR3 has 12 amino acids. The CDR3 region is CAWSLMQETQYF. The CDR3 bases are TGTGCCTGGAGTTTGATGCAAGAGACCCAGTACTTC. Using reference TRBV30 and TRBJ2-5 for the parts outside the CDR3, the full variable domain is SQTIHQWPATLVQPVGSPLSLECTVEGTSNPNLYWYRQAAGRGLQLLFYSVGIGQISSEVPQNLSASRPQDRQFILSSKKLLLSDSGFYLCAWSLMQETQYFGPGTRLLVL.

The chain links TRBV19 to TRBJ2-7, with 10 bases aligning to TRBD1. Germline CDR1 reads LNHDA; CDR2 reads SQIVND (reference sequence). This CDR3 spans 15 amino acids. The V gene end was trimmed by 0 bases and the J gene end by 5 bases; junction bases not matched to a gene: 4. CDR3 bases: TGTGCCAGTAGTATAGATGACAGGGGGCAGGACGAGCAGTACTTC. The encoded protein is CASSIDDRGQDEQYF.

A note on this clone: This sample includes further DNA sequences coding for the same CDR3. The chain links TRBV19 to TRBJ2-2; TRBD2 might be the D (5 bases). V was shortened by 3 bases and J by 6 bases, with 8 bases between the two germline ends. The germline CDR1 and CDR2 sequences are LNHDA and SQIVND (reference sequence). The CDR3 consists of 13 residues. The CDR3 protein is CASSIVGAGELFF. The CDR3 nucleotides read TGTGCCAGTAGTATCGTGGGAGCCGGGGAGCTGTTTTTT.

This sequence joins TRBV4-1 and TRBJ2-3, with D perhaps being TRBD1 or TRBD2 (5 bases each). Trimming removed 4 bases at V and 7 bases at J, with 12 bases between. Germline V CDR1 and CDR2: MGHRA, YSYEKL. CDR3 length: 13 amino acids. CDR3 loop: CASSLPGQNTQYF. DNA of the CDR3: TGCGCCAGCAGCCTCCCGGGGCAAAATACGCAGTATTTT.

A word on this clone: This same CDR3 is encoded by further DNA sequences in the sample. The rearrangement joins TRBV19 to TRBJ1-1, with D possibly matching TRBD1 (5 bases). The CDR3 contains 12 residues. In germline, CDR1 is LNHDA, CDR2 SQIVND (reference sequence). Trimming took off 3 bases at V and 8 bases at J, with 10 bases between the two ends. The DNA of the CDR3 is TGTGCCAGTAGTATTAGCCGGGGGGAAGCTTTCTTT. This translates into CASSISRGEAFF.